This T cell receptor (beta chain) was identified in a study of blood T cell repertoires in COVID-19. About the research overall: Acute and convalescent COVID-19 samples came from the United States, Italy and Spain. Sources were T cells, B-cell-depleted T cells, or PBMCs; the material itself was cDNA or gDNA.

In the original workflow: Estimation of nucleated cell counts relied on the amplification of reference gene primers. This table comes from immunoSEQ multiplex PCR, and its TCRdb copy is limited to in-frame clones, with some not included. V and J calls and clone size are given by that table; D and trimming were obtained from the DNA. Among tens of thousands of clones, over 80% were seen once, and the ten largest hold approximately 5.1%. The germline V gene encodes CDR1 SGHRS and CDR2 YFSETQ. This CDR3 is built from 13 residues. With 4 bases removed from V and 1 base from J, the gap between germline ends came to 6 bases.

The sequenced sample was peripheral blood. The chain uses TRBV5-1 and TRBJ2-1; no reliable D call. This clonotype originated in a human donor in a cohort sampled during active COVID-19. The CDR3 nucleotides are TGCGCCAGCAGCCGTCTATCCTACAATGAGCAGTTCTTC. As protein: CASSRLSYNEQFF.